This is a list of T cell receptor beta chains from one sample in a study of blood T cell repertoires in COVID-19. Repertoires were generated with immunoSEQ multiplex PCR, while TCRdb's copy carries only in-frame clones and drops some. The sample has roughly 140,000 clones; approximately 91% are singletons. The specimen sequenced was peripheral blood. The receptors originated from a human donor in a cohort sampled during active COVID-19. CDR3s include the opening cysteine and the closing phenylalanine or tryptophan. The D gene is left open where the match is weak. Expanded clones are given a class, and other clones once, few, many or no size at all.

>NA|TRBV6-2/TRBV6-3|TRBJ2-7|NA
TGTGCCAGCAGTCGAGACACCCCCTACGAGCAGTACTTC
CASSRDTPYEQYF
>NA|TRBV18|TRBJ2-3|NA
TGTGCCAGCTCACCTCAGTCCGCGGGGCTCACAGATACGCAGTATTTT
CASSPQSAGLTDTQYF
>TRBD1|TRBV5-1|TRBJ2-3|NA
TGCGCCAGCAGACCCCAGGGGGCGCGGGGAGATACGCAGTATTTT
CASRPQGARGDTQYF
>NA|TRBV28|TRBJ1-2|NA
TGTGCCAGCATTGGCCAGCGCCTGTATGGCTACACCTTC
CASIGQRLYGYTF
>NA|TRBV11-2|TRBJ1-4|NA
TGTGCCAGCAGCTTAGAGGGGGCAAAACTGTTTTTT
CASSLEGAKLFF
>NA|TRBV7-2|TRBJ1-2|NA
TGTGCCAGCAGCTACCTGACAGATAACTATGGCTACACCTTC
CASSYLTDNYGYTF
>NA|TRBV11-2|TRBJ2-3|NA
TGTGCCAGCAGCTTAGATAGAGCGGACACAGATACGCAGTATTTT
CASSLDRADTDTQYF
>TRBD2|TRBV7-2|TRBJ2-5|NA
TGTGCCAGCAGCCCTCGGACTAGCCGGACCCAAGAGACCCAGTACTTC
CASSPRTSRTQETQYF
>TRBD1|TRBV7-2|TRBJ1-3|many
TGTGCCAGCAGCTTAGTGGGCCAGGGGGCAGGTGGAAACACCATATATTTT
CASSLVGQGAGGNTIYF
>TRBD2|TRBV11-2|TRBJ2-3|NA
TGTGCCAGCAGCTTAGATCTGCGGGGGGGCAAGGATACGCAGTATTTT
CASSLDLRGGKDTQYF
>NA|TRBV11-2|TRBJ2-1|NA
TGTGCGAGTGGGAGATCCTACAATGAGCAGTTCTTC
CASGRSYNEQFF
>TRBD1|TRBV6-2/TRBV6-3|TRBJ2-4|NA
TGTGCCAGCAGTTACGGACAGGGAGTCGACATTCAGTACTTC
CASSYGQGVDIQYF
>NA|TRBV6-4|TRBJ2-2|NA
TGTGCCAGCAGCCTGACAGAAGCCGTCGGGGAGCTGTTTTTT
CASSLTEAVGELFF
>NA|TRBV28|TRBJ2-3|once
TGTGCCAGCAGACTCAGGGGCACAGATACGCAGTATTTT
CASRLRGTDTQYF
>NA|TRBV7-8|TRBJ2-5|NA
TGTGCCAGCAGCTTCGGGACTGCAGAGACCCAGTACTTC
CASSFGTAETQYF